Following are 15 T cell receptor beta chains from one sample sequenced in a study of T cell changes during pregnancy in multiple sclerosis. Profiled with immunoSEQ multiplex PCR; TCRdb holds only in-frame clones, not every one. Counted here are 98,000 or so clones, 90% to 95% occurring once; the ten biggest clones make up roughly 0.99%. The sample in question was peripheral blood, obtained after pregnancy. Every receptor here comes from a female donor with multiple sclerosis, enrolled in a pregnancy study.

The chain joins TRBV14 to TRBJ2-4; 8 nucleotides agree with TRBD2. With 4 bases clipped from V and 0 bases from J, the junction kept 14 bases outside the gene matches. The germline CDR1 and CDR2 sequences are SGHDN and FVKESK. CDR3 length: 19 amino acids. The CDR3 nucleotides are TGTGCCAGCAGCCCGACTCTCGGGACGGGGGGGCTAGCCAAAAACATTCAGTACTTC. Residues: CASSPTLGTGGLAKNIQYF. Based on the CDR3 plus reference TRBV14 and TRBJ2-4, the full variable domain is EAGVTQFPSHSVIEKGQTVTLRCDPISGHDNLYWYRRVMGKEIKFLLHFVKESKQDESGMPNNRFLAERTGGTYSTLKVQPAELEDSGVYFCASSPTLGTGGLAKNIQYFGAGTRLSVL.

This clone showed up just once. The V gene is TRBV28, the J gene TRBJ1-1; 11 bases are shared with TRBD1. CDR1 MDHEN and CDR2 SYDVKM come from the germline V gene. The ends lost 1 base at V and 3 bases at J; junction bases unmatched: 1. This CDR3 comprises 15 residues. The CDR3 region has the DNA TGTGCCAGCAGTTTATTGGGACAGGGGGACACTGAAGCTTTCTTT. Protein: CASSLLGQGDTEAFF.

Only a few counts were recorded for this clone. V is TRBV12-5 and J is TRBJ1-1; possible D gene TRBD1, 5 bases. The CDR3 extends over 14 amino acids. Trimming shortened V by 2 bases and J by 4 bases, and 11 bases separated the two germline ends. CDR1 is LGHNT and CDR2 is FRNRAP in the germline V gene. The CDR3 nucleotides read TGTGCTAGTGGTTTGTCGGGCAGGGCCACTGAAGCTTTCTTT. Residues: CASGLSGRATEAFF.

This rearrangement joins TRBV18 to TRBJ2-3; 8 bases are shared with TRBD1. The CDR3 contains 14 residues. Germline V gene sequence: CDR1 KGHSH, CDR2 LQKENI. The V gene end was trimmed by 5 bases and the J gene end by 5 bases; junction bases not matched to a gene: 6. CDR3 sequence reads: CASSSQGAGDTQYF. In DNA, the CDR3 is TGTGCCAGCTCAAGTCAGGGGGCAGGAGATACGCAGTATTTT. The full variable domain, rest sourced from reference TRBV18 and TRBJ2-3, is NAGVMQNPRHLVRRRGQEARLRCSPMKGHSHVYWYRQLPEEGLKFMVYLQKENIIDESGMPKERFSAEFPKEGPSILRIQQVVRGDSAAYFCASSSQGAGDTQYFGPGTRLTVL.

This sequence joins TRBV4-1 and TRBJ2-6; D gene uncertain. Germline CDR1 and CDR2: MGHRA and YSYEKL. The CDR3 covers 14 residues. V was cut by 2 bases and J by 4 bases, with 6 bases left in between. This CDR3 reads CASSQQLGANVLTF. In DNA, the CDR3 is TGCGCCAGCAGCCAACAGTTAGGGGCCAACGTCCTGACTTTC.

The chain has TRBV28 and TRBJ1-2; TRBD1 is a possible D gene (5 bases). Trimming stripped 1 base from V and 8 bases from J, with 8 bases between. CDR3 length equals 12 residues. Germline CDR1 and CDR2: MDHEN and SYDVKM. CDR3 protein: CASSLSRQGYTF. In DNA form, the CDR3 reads TGTGCCAGCAGTTTATCTCGACAGGGCTACACCTTC.

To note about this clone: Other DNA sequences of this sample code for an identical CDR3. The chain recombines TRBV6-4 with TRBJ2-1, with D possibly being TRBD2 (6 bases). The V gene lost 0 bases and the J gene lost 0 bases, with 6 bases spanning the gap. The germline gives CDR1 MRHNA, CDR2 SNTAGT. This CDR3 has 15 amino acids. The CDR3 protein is CASSDSSGSYNEQFF. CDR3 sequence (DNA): TGTGCCAGCAGTGACTCTAGCGGCTCCTACAATGAGCAGTTCTTC.

CDR3 in amino acids: CASNDRASGANVLTF. The DNA for the CDR3 is TGTGCCAGCAACGACAGGGCTTCTGGGGCCAACGTCCTGACTTTC. The rearrangement uses TRBV6-1 and TRBJ2-6; 7 nucleotides agree with TRBD1. J gave up 1 base and V 7 bases, and 4 bases lay outside the gene matches. This CDR3 spans 15 amino acids. The V gene's germline CDR1 is MNHNS and CDR2 SASEGT.

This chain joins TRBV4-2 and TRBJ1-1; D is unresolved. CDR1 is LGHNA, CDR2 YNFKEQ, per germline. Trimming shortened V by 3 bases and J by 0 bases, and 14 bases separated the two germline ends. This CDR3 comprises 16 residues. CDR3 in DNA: TGTGCCAGCAGCCACAGCCCGGGTCTAATGAACACTGAAGCTTTCTTT. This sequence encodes CASSHSPGLMNTEAFF.

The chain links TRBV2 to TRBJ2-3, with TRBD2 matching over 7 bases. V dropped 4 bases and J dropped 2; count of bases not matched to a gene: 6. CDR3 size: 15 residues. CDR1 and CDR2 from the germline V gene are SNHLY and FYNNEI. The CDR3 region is CASSVRGSYTDTQYF. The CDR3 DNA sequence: TGTGCCAGCAGTGTGCGCGGGAGCTACACAGATACGCAGTATTTT. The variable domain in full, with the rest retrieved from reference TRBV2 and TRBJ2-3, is EPEVTQTPSHQVTQMGQEVILRCVPISNHLYFYWYRQILGQKVEFLVSFYNNEISEKSEIFDDQFSVERPDGSNFTLKIRSTKLEDSAMYFCASSVRGSYTDTQYFGPGTRLTVL.

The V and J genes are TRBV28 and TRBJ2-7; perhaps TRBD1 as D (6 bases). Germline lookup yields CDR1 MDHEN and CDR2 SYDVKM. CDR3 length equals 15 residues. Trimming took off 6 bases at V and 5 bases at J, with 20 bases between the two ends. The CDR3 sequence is CASRNGQPFEDEQYF. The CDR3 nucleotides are TGTGCCAGCAGGAATGGACAGCCCTTTGAGGACGAGCAGTACTTC.

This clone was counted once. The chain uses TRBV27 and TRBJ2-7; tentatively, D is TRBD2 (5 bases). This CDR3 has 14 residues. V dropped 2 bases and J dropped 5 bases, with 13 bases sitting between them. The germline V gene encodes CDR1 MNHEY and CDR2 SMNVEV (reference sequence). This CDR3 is CASSLASGSDEQYF. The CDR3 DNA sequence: TGTGCCAGCAGTTTAGCCAGCGGATCTGACGAGCAGTACTTC.

This CDR3 is CASGQGVVEQYF. The CDR3 nucleotides read TGTGCCAGCGGGCAGGGGGTTGTCGAGCAGTACTTC. The V and J genes are TRBV6-5 and TRBJ2-7; the match to TRBD1 covers 7 bases. Germline assignment: CDR1 MNHEY and CDR2 SVGAGI. With V trimmed by 8 bases and J by 6 bases, 7 bases remained unmatched. The length of the CDR3 is 12 residues.

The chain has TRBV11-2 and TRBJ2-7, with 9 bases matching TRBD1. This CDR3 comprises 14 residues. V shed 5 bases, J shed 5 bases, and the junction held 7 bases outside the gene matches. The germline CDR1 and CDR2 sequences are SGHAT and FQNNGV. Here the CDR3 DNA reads TGTGCCAGCAGCGGAGGGACAGGGTGGGACGAGCAGTACTTC. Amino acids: CASSGGTGWDEQYF.

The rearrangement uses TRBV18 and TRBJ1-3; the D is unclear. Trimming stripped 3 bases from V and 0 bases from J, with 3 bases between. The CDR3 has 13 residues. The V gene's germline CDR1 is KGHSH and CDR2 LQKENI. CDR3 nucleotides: TGTGCCAGCTCACCCGGCTCTGGAAACACCATATATTTT. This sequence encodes CASSPGSGNTIYF. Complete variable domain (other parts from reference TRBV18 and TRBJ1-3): NAGVMQNPRHLVRRRGQEARLRCSPMKGHSHVYWYRQLPEEGLKFMVYLQKENIIDESGMPKERFSAEFPKEGPSILRIQQVVRGDSAAYFCASSPGSGNTIYFGEGSWLTVV.